What follows are 14 T cell receptor beta chains derived from one specimen sequenced in a study of blood T cell repertoires in COVID-19. Sequencing was performed with immunoSEQ multiplex PCR; in TCRdb, only in-frame clones are kept and a portion is missing. The table shows about 150,000 clones, with around 81% occurring only once. The sample comprised peripheral blood. The receptor source for this set is a man aged 60 to 75 with active or convalescent COVID-19.

The rearrangement links TRBV6-5 to TRBJ2-2, with D hard to call. V was shortened by 2 bases and J by 0 bases, with 4 bases between the two germline ends. This CDR3 has 14 amino acids. Germline V gene lookup returns CDR1 MNHEY and CDR2 SVGAGI. CDR3 loop: CASSYLANTGELFF. The CDR3 DNA sequence: TGTGCCAGCAGTTACCTAGCGAACACCGGGGAGCTGTTTTTT.

The chain carries TRBV18 and TRBJ2-1, with D possibly being TRBD1 (6 bases). Between the trimmed V and J ends, which lost 3 bases and 3 bases, there was a span of 12 bases. The germline V gene has CDR1 KGHSH and CDR2 LQKENI. The CDR3 extends over 15 amino acids. The CDR3 here is CASSPLGGDYNEQFF. CDR3 in DNA: TGTGCCAGCTCACCCCTAGGGGGAGACTACAATGAGCAGTTCTTC.

This chain joins TRBV5-4 and TRBJ2-7; the match to TRBD2 covers 10 bases. The germline V gene encodes CDR1 SGHNT and CDR2 YYREEE (reference sequence). This CDR3 is 14 amino acids long. J gave up 5 bases and V 3 bases, and 5 bases lay outside the gene matches. CDR3 coding DNA: TGTGCCAGCAGCTCCACTAGCGGGATAAACGAGCAGTACTTC. Residues: CASSSTSGINEQYF.

This sequence joins TRBV15 and TRBJ2-7, with a tentative D call TRBD2 (6 bases). Germline loops: CDR1 LNHNV, CDR2 YYDKDF (reference sequence). This CDR3 has 15 amino acids. The germline V and J ends were trimmed by 4 bases and 1 base, with 14 bases remaining between them. This CDR3 reads CATSTLGGKSYEQYF. The CDR3, as DNA: TGTGCCACCAGCACCCTTGGGGGGAAGTCCTACGAGCAGTACTTC.

The V and J genes are TRBV12-3 or TRBV12-4 and TRBJ1-4, with 7 positions matching TRBD1. The CDR3 is 12 amino acids. J gave up 14 bases and V 6 bases, and 9 bases lay outside the gene matches. The CDR3 DNA is TGTGCCAGCAGCGATGACAGGGTGGTTCTGTTTTTT. This translates into CASSDDRVVLFF.

The V gene is TRBV7-3, the J gene TRBJ2-3, with D unclear. Germline loops: CDR1 SGHTA, CDR2 FQGTGA. Between the trimmed V and J ends, which lost 4 bases and 2 bases, there was a span of 13 bases. The CDR3 runs to 15 residues. CDR3 in DNA: TGTGCCAGCAGCTCCCCGGTCGGAGTCACAGATACGCAGTATTTT. Translating it yields CASSSPVGVTDTQYF.

The chain recombines TRBV10-3 with TRBJ2-1; 8 bases line up with TRBD2. J gave up 0 bases and V 3 bases, and 4 bases lay outside the gene matches. The CDR3 is 16 residues long. Germline V gene sequence: CDR1 ENHRY, CDR2 SYGVKD. CDR3 loop: CAISDSAGGSYNEQFF. CDR3 DNA sequence: TGTGCCATCAGTGACTCTGCGGGGGGCTCCTACAATGAGCAGTTCTTC.

This clone turned up a few times. The chain uses TRBV19 and TRBJ2-2; a possible D gene is TRBD1 (6 bases). Trimming removed 2 bases from V and 0 bases from J, with 10 bases in between. Germline assignment: CDR1 LNHDA and CDR2 SQIVND (reference sequence). The CDR3 totals 16 residues. In DNA form, the CDR3 reads TGTGCCAGTAGTATACCCGGACAGACGAACACCGGGGAGCTGTTTTTT. It encodes CASSIPGQTNTGELFF.

In this sample, this clone turned up a few times. The V and J genes are TRBV19 and TRBJ2-1; maybe TRBD2 (6 bases). The CDR3 is 11 amino acids. V was pared by 11 bases and J by 8 bases, with 13 bases between. In germline, CDR1 is LNHDA, CDR2 SQIVND (reference sequence). The CDR3 here is CAETAGDEQFF. As DNA, the CDR3 is TGTGCCGAGACAGCGGGCGATGAGCAGTTCTTC.

The V gene is TRBV6-2 or TRBV6-3, the J gene TRBJ2-2, with TRBD2 matching over 14 bases. The V segment lost 6 bases and the J segment 6 bases; nucleotides outside the gene matches: 3. CDR3 length: 15 amino acids. From germline, CDR1 is MNHEY and CDR2 SVGEGT. The CDR3, as DNA: TGTGCCAGCAGCAAGACTAGCGGGAGGGCCGGGGAGCTGTTTTTT. Translated: CASSKTSGRAGELFF.

This sequence joins TRBV2 and TRBJ1-5; weak D call: TRBD1 (5 bases). Germline V gene lookup returns CDR1 SNHLY and CDR2 FYNNEI. This CDR3 is 14 amino acids long. Trimming removed 7 bases from V and 1 base from J, with 11 bases in between. CDR3 residues: CASTGDGSNQPQHF. The CDR3 DNA is TGTGCCAGCACGGGGGACGGGAGCAATCAGCCCCAGCATTTT.

The chain combines TRBV13 with TRBJ2-7; TRBD1 aligns across 10 bases. V gave up 0 bases and J gave up 6 bases; unmatched junction bases: 2. The CDR3 covers 14 residues. Germline V gene lookup returns CDR1 PRHDT and CDR2 FYEKMQ (reference sequence). CDR3 sequence reads: CASSLGDRGSEQYF. CDR3 DNA: TGTGCCAGCAGCTTAGGGGACAGGGGGTCCGAGCAGTACTTC.

Only one count was recorded for this clone. The gene calls are TRBV14 and TRBJ2-1; TRBD2 agrees at 9 bases. Trimming removed 4 bases from V and 4 bases from J; junction bases left unmatched: 14. Germline CDR1 SGHDN, CDR2 FVKESK. The CDR3 totals 18 residues. Here the CDR3 DNA reads TGTGCCAGCAGCCCAGGATTAGCGGGAGAGTTTCCATACAATGAGCAGTTCTTC. This encodes CASSPGLAGEFPYNEQFF.

The chain uses TRBV7-9 and TRBJ2-3; 7 nucleotides line up with TRBD1. Germline trimming cut 4 bases from V and 1 base from J; bases unmatched to any gene: 5. CDR3 length: 15 amino acids. In germline, CDR1 is SEHNR, CDR2 FQNEAQ (reference sequence). CDR3 amino acids: CASSYGTGGTDTQYF. In DNA, the CDR3 is TGTGCCAGCAGCTACGGAACAGGGGGCACAGATACGCAGTATTTT.